One and the same sample provided the 30 T cell receptor beta chains below, sequenced in a study of regulatory dendritic cells for organ transplantation. CFSE-labeled sorted T cells met regulatory or mature dendritic cells for four to five days. Profiled with immunoSEQ multiplex PCR; TCRdb holds only in-frame clones, not every one. This table holds 9,500 to 14,000 clones, roughly nine tenths found once. These receptors have no known antigen. Input material: naive CD8+ T cells from blood cultured with dendritic cells. Documented subset: CD45RA+ naive T cells. These receptor sequences come from a human donor in good health.

The chain couples TRBV9 to TRBJ1-1, with 10 nucleotides matching TRBD1. This CDR3 is built from 16 residues. V gave up 3 bases and J gave up 5 bases; unmatched junction bases: 10. Per the germline V gene, CDR1 is SGDLS and CDR2 is YYNGEE. As DNA, the CDR3 is TGTGCCAGCAGCGCGGGGGACAGGGGATGGGGAACTGAAGCTTTCTTT. Its translation is CASSAGDRGWGTEAFF. Supplemented by reference TRBV9 and TRBJ1-1, the full variable domain reads DSGVTQTPKHLITATGQRVTLRCSPRSGDLSVYWYQQSLDQGLQFLIQYYNGEERAKGNILERFSAQQFPDLHSELNLSSLELGDSALYFCASSAGDRGWGTEAFFGQGTRLTVV.

This rearrangement joins TRBV9 to TRBJ2-1; 12 bases line up with TRBD2. The CDR3 runs 15 residues. J lost 5 bases, V lost 3 bases, and 3 bases had no gene match. Looked up from germline, CDR1 is SGDLS and CDR2 is YYNGEE. The DNA of the CDR3 is TGTGCCAGCAGCGCTAGCGGGGGGGCCAACAATGAGCAGTTCTTC. It translates to CASSASGGANNEQFF.

V gene TRBV7-8 combines with J gene TRBJ2-5; D is unresolved. The CDR3 is 17 amino acids. Trimming removed 2 bases from V and 0 bases from J, with 16 bases in between. Per the germline V gene, CDR1 is SGHVS and CDR2 is FQNEAQ. The CDR3: CASSLIPPVSDQETQYF. The CDR3 DNA reads TGTGCCAGCAGCTTAATCCCCCCTGTGTCCGACCAAGAGACCCAGTACTTC.

The rearrangement uses TRBV4-3 and TRBJ2-5; 7 bases line up with TRBD1. The CDR3 extends over 15 amino acids. CDR1 is LGHNA and CDR2 is YSLEER in the germline V gene. Trimming removed 4 bases from V and 5 bases from J; junction bases left unmatched: 10. The CDR3 nucleotides are TGCGCCAGCAGCCCTACCAGGGGACAGATGGAGACCCAGTACTTC. Protein sequence: CASSPTRGQMETQYF.

The J gene is TRBJ1-2, the V gene TRBV14, with 7 bases aligning to TRBD1. Germline V gives CDR1 SGHDN, CDR2 FVKESK. The CDR3 is 15 residues long. V dropped 3 bases and J dropped 6; count of bases not matched to a gene: 10. This CDR3 reads CASSHWTGLFDGYTF. The CDR3 DNA reads as TGTGCCAGCAGCCATTGGACAGGTCTATTCGATGGCTACACCTTC.

J is TRBJ2-7 and V is TRBV4-1; no reliable D call. The germline V gene encodes CDR1 MGHRA and CDR2 YSYEKL. The CDR3 length is 16 residues. The V end was cut by 4 bases, the J end by 0 bases, with 16 bases between. CDR3 in amino acids: CASSLHHDASSYEQYF. CDR3 bases: TGCGCCAGCAGCCTACATCACGACGCGAGCTCCTACGAGCAGTACTTC.

The J gene is TRBJ2-2, the V gene TRBV7-8; D uncertain. Trimming took off 1 base at V and 0 bases at J, with 3 bases between the two ends. CDR1 and CDR2 (germline): SGHVS, FQNEAQ. The CDR3 totals 14 residues. The CDR3 protein is CASSLGANTGELFF. The CDR3, as DNA: TGTGCCAGCAGCTTAGGTGCGAACACCGGGGAGCTGTTTTTT.

This chain uses TRBV7-8 with TRBJ2-3; D perhaps matches TRBD2 (5 bases). The CDR3 has 14 residues. Deletions cut 1 base from V and 4 bases from J, with 9 bases between. Germline CDR1 is SGHVS and CDR2 is FQNEAQ. The chain's CDR3 is CASSLGLAPDTQYF. In DNA, the CDR3 is TGTGCCAGCAGCTTAGGTCTAGCCCCAGATACGCAGTATTTT.

The V call is TRBV11-1, the J call TRBJ2-3; 7 nucleotides agree with TRBD1. The CDR3 spans 15 residues. V lost 1 base, J lost 2 bases, and 3 bases stayed unmatched. Germline V lookup: CDR1 SGHAT, CDR2 FQDESV (reference sequence). CDR3 coding DNA: TGTGCCAGCAGCTTAGGGGACAGTGACACAGATACGCAGTATTTT. It translates to CASSLGDSDTDTQYF.

The chain joins TRBV6-5 to TRBJ2-2; no clear D gene. The V gene's germline CDR1 is MNHEY and CDR2 SVGAGI. The CDR3 has 12 residues. V gave up 4 bases and J gave up 6 bases, with 6 bases separating them. As DNA, the CDR3 is TGTGCCAGCAGTTTTGGATCCGGGGAGCTGTTTTTT. It specifies CASSFGSGELFF.

The chain carries TRBV7-6 and TRBJ2-7, with 8 bases matching TRBD1. V lost 5 bases and J lost 0; bases outside the gene matches: 9. The CDR3 spans 16 residues. In germline, CDR1 is SGHVS, CDR2 FNYEAQ. The DNA for the CDR3 is TGTGCCAGCAGCCAACCGACAGGGGCCTTCTCCTACGAGCAGTACTTC. It encodes CASSQPTGAFSYEQYF.

The chain joins TRBV6-6 to TRBJ2-7; D is uncertain. The germline V and J ends were trimmed by 0 bases and 2 bases, with 5 bases remaining between them. This CDR3 contains 13 residues. Germline CDR1 reads MNHNY; CDR2 reads SVGAGI (reference sequence). In DNA form, the CDR3 reads TGTGCCAGCAGTTACTCATCTACCTACGAGCAGTACTTC. It encodes CASSYSSTYEQYF.

The chain has TRBV13 and TRBJ2-2; D call uncertain. The germline gives CDR1 PRHDT, CDR2 FYEKMQ (reference sequence). Trimming shortened V by 4 bases and J by 3 bases, and 6 bases separated the two germline ends. The CDR3 covers 13 residues. Written as DNA, the CDR3 is TGTGCCAGCAGCTACGGGTACACCGGGGAGCTGTTTTTT. It translates to CASSYGYTGELFF.

The chain joins TRBV2 to TRBJ2-3; 12 nucleotides match TRBD2. Germline CDR1 is SNHLY and CDR2 is FYNNEI. V gave up 5 bases and J gave up 10 bases; unmatched junction bases: 7. The CDR3 totals 14 residues. CDR3: CASSKTSGSWAQYF. The CDR3 nucleotides read TGTGCCAGCAGTAAGACTAGCGGGAGTTGGGCGCAGTATTTT.

The chain uses TRBV4-3 and TRBJ2-1; TRBD2 agrees at 11 bases. Germline V CDR1 and CDR2: LGHNA, YSLEER. The CDR3 loop spans 18 amino acids. After removal of 3 bases from V and 6 bases from J, the junction contained 13 bases not matched to a gene. As DNA, the CDR3 is TGCGCCAGCAGCCACCCCAATTCCATTAGCGGGAGGGGCAATGAGCAGTTCTTC. Its protein is CASSHPNSISGRGNEQFF.

This chain connects TRBV2 to TRBJ2-1; 12 bases align to TRBD2. The ends lost 6 bases at V and 2 bases at J; junction bases unmatched: 11. The CDR3 runs 18 residues. The germline CDR1 and CDR2 sequences are SNHLY and FYNNEI. This CDR3 reads CASSATAGTSGPYNEQFF. CDR3 DNA: TGTGCCAGCAGCGCCACGGCCGGGACTAGCGGGCCCTACAATGAGCAGTTCTTC.

The V call is TRBV27, the J call TRBJ2-7; 8 bases fit TRBD2. This CDR3 is 16 amino acids long. J gave up 2 bases and V 5 bases, and 11 bases lay outside the gene matches. Germline lookup yields CDR1 MNHEY and CDR2 SMNVEV (reference sequence). CDR3 residues: CASSQIGAGGPYEQYF. The CDR3 nucleotides read TGTGCCAGCAGTCAAATCGGGGCGGGGGGACCCTACGAGCAGTACTTC.

This clone was counted once. J is TRBJ2-7 and V is TRBV2; perhaps TRBD1 as D (5 bases). V was clipped by 3 bases and J by 7 bases, with 19 bases between them. The length of the CDR3 is 15 residues. CDR1 is SNHLY, CDR2 FYNNEI, per germline. CDR3 region: CASSDPHRSGPEQYF. DNA for the CDR3: TGTGCCAGCAGTGATCCCCACAGGAGTGGCCCTGAGCAGTACTTC. The variable domain in full, with the rest retrieved from reference TRBV2 and TRBJ2-7, is EPEVTQTPSHQVTQMGQEVILRCVPISNHLYFYWYRQILGQKVEFLVSFYNNEISEKSEIFDDQFSVERPDGSNFTLKIRSTKLEDSAMYFCASSDPHRSGPEQYFGPGTRLTVT.

The chain employs TRBV12-5 and TRBJ1-5, with D perhaps TRBD1 (6 bases). The V and J ends lost 0 bases and 5 bases respectively, with 14 bases between them. The CDR3 sequence is 16 residues long. Per the germline V gene, CDR1 is LGHNT and CDR2 is FRNRAP. The chain's CDR3 is CASGLVLGGRDQPQHF. The CDR3 nucleotides read TGTGCTAGTGGTTTGGTACTAGGGGGGAGGGATCAGCCCCAGCATTTT.

This chain uses TRBV27 with TRBJ2-1; possibly TRBD1 for D (5 bases). The CDR3 runs to 16 residues. CDR1 and CDR2 (germline): MNHEY, SMNVEV (reference sequence). Trimming took off 5 bases at V and 0 bases at J, with 14 bases between the two ends. The CDR3 bases are TGTGCCAGCAGTACAGGCACCCCGAGCTCCTACAATGAGCAGTTCTTC. Its translation is CASSTGTPSSYNEQFF.

The chain employs TRBV7-2 and TRBJ1-2; D is unresolved. V lost 2 bases and J 2 bases, leaving 9 bases between the germline ends. Germline CDR1 and CDR2: SGHTA and FQGNSA. The CDR3 has 14 residues. CDR3 loop: CASSLPVRNYGYTF. The CDR3 DNA reads as TGTGCCAGCAGCTTACCCGTCAGGAACTATGGCTACACCTTC.

This chain joins TRBV9 and TRBJ2-1; no clear D. Deletions cut 3 bases from V and 7 bases from J, with 8 bases between. Germline values: CDR1 SGDLS, CDR2 YYNGEE. This CDR3 contains 12 residues. CDR3 sequence (DNA): TGTGCCAGCAGCGCCGTTCCAAATGAGCAGTTCTTC. Translation: CASSAVPNEQFF.

The chain combines TRBV19 with TRBJ1-2; D call uncertain. Germline CDR1 is LNHDA and CDR2 is SQIVND (reference sequence). The CDR3 is made up of 13 amino acids. V was trimmed by 5 bases and J by 4 bases, leaving 11 bases between them. The CDR3 region is CASSSTATYGYTF. Here the CDR3 DNA reads TGTGCCAGTAGTTCTACTGCTACCTATGGCTACACCTTC.

V usage is TRBV27 and J usage is TRBJ2-5; a possible D gene is TRBD1 (6 bases). The J call could be wrong; TRBJ2-7 is a better fit for the DNA end. The CDR3 has 14 amino acids. Germline CDR1 reads MNHEY; CDR2 reads SMNVEV (reference sequence). CDR3 residues: CASSLYQGPYEQYF. The CDR3 nucleotides are TGTGCCAGCAGTTTATATCAGGGGCCCTACGAGCAGTACTTC.

J is TRBJ1-5 and V is TRBV13, with D hard to call. This CDR3 has 15 amino acids. CDR1 is PRHDT and CDR2 is FYEKMQ in the germline V gene (reference sequence). Deletions cut 3 bases from V and 3 bases from J, with 12 bases between. In nucleotides, the CDR3 is TGTGCCAGCAGCTTTAGGGCAGCCATCAATCAGCCCCAGCATTTT. It specifies CASSFRAAINQPQHF.

This chain uses TRBV6-6 with TRBJ1-1; a weak D match, TRBD1 (6 bases). The CDR3 covers 14 residues. Trimming shortened V by 10 bases and J by 1 base, and 16 bases separated the two germline ends. CDR1 and CDR2 (germline): MNHNY, SVGAGI (reference sequence). This CDR3 reads CAIRPQGENTEAFF. The CDR3 DNA reads as TGTGCCATCAGACCACAGGGTGAGAACACTGAAGCTTTCTTT.

The chain recombines TRBV25-1 with TRBJ1-1; the D is unclear. V was pared by 1 base and J by 11 bases, with 11 bases between. Looked up from germline, CDR1 is MGHDK and CDR2 is SYGVNS. This CDR3 is 12 amino acids long. In DNA, the CDR3 is TGTGCCAGCAGTGAATGGTCGTCGGGGGCTTTCTTT. The encoded protein is CASSEWSSGAFF.

V usage is TRBV7-2 and J usage is TRBJ2-7; maybe TRBD2 (7 bases). This CDR3 is built from 16 residues. Germline loops: CDR1 SGHTA, CDR2 FQGNSA. The ends were cut back, 4 bases at V and 2 bases at J, with 18 bases in the middle. CDR3 DNA: TGTGCCAGCAGCTCTAGGGCGGGCGGGGGCGCCTACGAGCAGTACTTC. Translation gives CASSSRAGGGAYEQYF. The full variable domain, with the rest looked up from reference TRBV7-2 and TRBJ2-7, is GAGVSQSPSNKVTEKGKDVELRCDPISGHTALYWYRQSLGQGLEFLIYFQGNSAPDKSGLPSDRFSAERTGGSVSTLTIQRTQQEDSAVYLCASSSRAGGGAYEQYFGPGTRLTVT.

V usage is TRBV9 and J usage is TRBJ1-1, with 11 bases that match TRBD1. Germline CDR1 and CDR2: SGDLS and YYNGEE. Trimming at V came to 3 bases and at J to 2 bases, leaving 15 bases not matched to a gene. CDR3 length: 19 amino acids. The chain's CDR3 is CASSEEAGQGAYLNTEAFF. The CDR3, as DNA: TGTGCCAGCAGCGAGGAAGCCGGACAGGGGGCTTATTTAAACACTGAAGCTTTCTTT.

CDR3 coding DNA: TGTGCCAGTAGTGTCCAGACAGGCTATGGCTACACCTTC. This codes for CASSVQTGYGYTF. The chain combines TRBV19 with TRBJ1-2, with D perhaps TRBD1 (6 bases). This CDR3 is built from 13 residues. Germline values: CDR1 LNHDA, CDR2 SQIVND (reference sequence). V lost 5 bases and J lost 4, with 11 bases in between.